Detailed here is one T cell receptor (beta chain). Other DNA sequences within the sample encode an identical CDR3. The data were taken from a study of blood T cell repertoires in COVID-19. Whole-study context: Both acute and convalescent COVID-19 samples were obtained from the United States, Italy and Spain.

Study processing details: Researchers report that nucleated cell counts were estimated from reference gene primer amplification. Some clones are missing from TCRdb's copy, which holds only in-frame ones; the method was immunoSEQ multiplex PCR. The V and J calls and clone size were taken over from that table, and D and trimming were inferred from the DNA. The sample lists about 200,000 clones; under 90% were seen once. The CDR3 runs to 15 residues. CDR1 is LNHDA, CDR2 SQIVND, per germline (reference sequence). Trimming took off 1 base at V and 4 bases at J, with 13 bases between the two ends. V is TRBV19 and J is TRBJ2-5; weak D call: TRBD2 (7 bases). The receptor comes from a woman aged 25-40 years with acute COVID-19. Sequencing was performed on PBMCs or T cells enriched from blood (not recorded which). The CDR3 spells CASSIGGGAGETQYF. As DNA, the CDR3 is TGTGCCAGTAGTATAGGAGGGGGGGCTGGAGAGACCCAGTACTTC.